The clone carrying this T cell receptor (beta chain) was observed at least ten times. This CDR3 is 16 amino acids long. The germline V gene encodes CDR1 SGHVS and CDR2 FQNEAQ. After removal of 5 bases from V and 2 bases from J, the junction contained 9 bases not matched to a gene. Previously, flow cytometry had revealed CD8+CD57+ cell expansion in the patients chosen for sequencing. The entry originates in a study of CD8+CD57+ T cells in acquired aplastic anemia. CDR3 and TCR beta VDJ profiling relied on a genomic DNA template. TCRdb re-analysed the reads in MiXCR, keeping a single row per CDR3 protein. Of just over 450,000 distinct CDR3 sequences in the sample, less than 35% are singletons; the top ten hold less than 0.85%.

Sequences were obtained from sorted CD4+, CD8+, or CD8+CD57+ T cells (not recorded which) from PBMCs. The chain is built from TRBV7-8 and TRBJ1-3; 7 bases match TRBD1. This TCR derives from a human donor with aplastic anemia. The CDR3 here is CASSLLTGPTGNTIYF. The DNA of the CDR3 is TGTGCCAGCAGCCTATTGACAGGGCCTACTGGAAACACCATATATTTT.